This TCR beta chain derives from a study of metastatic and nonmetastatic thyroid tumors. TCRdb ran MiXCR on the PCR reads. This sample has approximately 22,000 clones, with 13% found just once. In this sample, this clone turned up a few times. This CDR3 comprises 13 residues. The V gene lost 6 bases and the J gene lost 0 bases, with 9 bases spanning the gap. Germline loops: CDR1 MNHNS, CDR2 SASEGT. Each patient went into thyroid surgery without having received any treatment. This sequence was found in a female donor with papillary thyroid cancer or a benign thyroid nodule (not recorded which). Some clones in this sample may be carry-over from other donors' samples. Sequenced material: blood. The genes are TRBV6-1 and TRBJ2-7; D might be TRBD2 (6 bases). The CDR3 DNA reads TGTGCCAGCAGGGTGGAGGGCTCCTACGAGCAGTACGTC. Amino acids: CASRVEGSYEQYV.